Listed below are T cell receptor beta chains from one sample, sequenced in a study of T cell clones after liver transplantation. The table came from immunoSEQ multiplex PCR; TCRdb's copy has only in-frame clones and leaves some out. This sample has about 6,900 clones, with 60% to 75% found just once. The material was CD8+ T cells from blood, obtained before liver transplant. The source of these receptors is a human donor who received a liver transplant. The CDR3 runs from the conserved cysteine through the conserved F or W. D genes are given only for firm matches. For some rows the clone size is stated as once, few or many, or as a class when expanded; others skip it.

few | TRBJ2-7 | TRBV7-5 | NA | TGTGCCAGCAGCTTAGAGGGGGTCGGTTACGAGCAGTACTTC | CASSLEGVGYEQYF
few | TRBJ1-2 | TRBV7-6 | TRBD1 | TGTGCCAGCAGGGAAAAACAGGGGCTGAACTATGGCTACACCTTC | CASREKQGLNYGYTF
NA | TRBJ2-1 | TRBV27 | TRBD2 | TGTGCCAGCAGTCGGATCAGCGGGAGGCCCACCTCTGAGCAGTTCTTC | CASSRISGRPTSEQFF
NA | TRBJ2-2 | TRBV6-6 | NA | TGTGCCAGCAGTTACCGTGAAGACGCGAACACCGGGGAGCTGTTTTTT | CASSYREDANTGELFF
few | TRBJ2-5 | TRBV7-8 | NA | TGTGCCAGCAGCTCTGTTGTTGCGGCAGGGCAATTAGTGGAGACCCAGTACTTC | CASSSVVAAGQLVETQYF
NA | TRBJ2-3 | TRBV7-8 | NA | TGTGCCAGCAGCTCCCCGGTTGAGGGTCTAATGTCTTGGGGCACAGATACGCAGTATTTT | CASSSPVEGLMSWGTDTQYF
once | TRBJ2-7 | TRBV6-6 | NA | TGTGCCAGCAGTTACTCCGACCCTTACGAGCAGTACTTC | CASSYSDPYEQYF
NA | TRBJ1-6 | TRBV6-6 | NA | TGTGCCAGCAGTTTGGGCTCCTATAATTCACCCCTCCACTTT | CASSLGSYNSPLHF
few | TRBJ2-5 | TRBV5-4 | TRBD2 | TGTGCCAGCAGCGACCCTACTAGCGGGGCCCGGGAGACCCAGTACTTC | CASSDPTSGARETQYF
NA | TRBJ2-7 | TRBV7-9 | NA | TGTGCCAGCAGCTTTGGGGCCGCTTATGAGCAGTACTTC | CASSFGAAYEQYF
medium-sized | TRBJ1-1 | TRBV28 | NA | TGTGCCAGCAGTCAAACGGGGCGCCGAATGAACACTGAAGCTTTCTTT | CASSQTGRRMNTEAFF
NA | TRBJ1-2 | TRBV19 | NA | TGTGCCAGTACCATAGGGACCTCGACACCGGATGGCTACACCTTC | CASTIGTSTPDGYTF
NA | TRBJ2-3 | TRBV6-1 | TRBD2 | TGTGCCAGCAGTGAATTAGCGGGGGGAGACACAGATACGCAGTATTTT | CASSELAGGDTDTQYF
NA | TRBJ2-3 | TRBV2 | TRBD1 | TGTGCCAGCAGTGACTCGACAGGGGGCGCGGATACGCAGTATTTT | CASSDSTGGADTQYF
NA | TRBJ2-1 | TRBV5-1 | NA | TGCGCCAGCAGCCTCTCGGGTAATGAGCAGTTCTTC | CASSLSGNEQFF
NA | TRBJ2-2 | TRBV2 | TRBD2 | TGTGCCAGCAGTTACTCGACTAGCGGGAGCACCGGGGAGCTGTTTTTT | CASSYSTSGSTGELFF
NA | TRBJ1-1 | TRBV27 | NA | TGTGCCAGCAGTTCCTCCGGTCATGGTCGGTTGGGGACTGAAGCTTTCTTT | CASSSSGHGRLGTEAFF
few | TRBJ2-3 | TRBV29-1 | TRBD1 | TGCAGCGTTGAATTGGGACAGGTGGGGTTTGCGCAGTATTTT | CSVELGQVGFAQYF
NA | TRBJ2-1 | TRBV20-1 | NA | TGCAGTGCTACCCACAATGAGCAGTTCTTC | CSATHNEQFF
NA | TRBJ2-7 | TRBV6-9 | NA | TGTGCCAGCAGTGAATTAGAAGGGTCCTACGAGCAGTACTTC | CASSELEGSYEQYF
NA | TRBJ1-1 | TRBV27 | NA | TGTGCCAGCAACCTCCCCCGGGACGTCGATCGGGTGAACACTGAAGCTTTCTTT | CASNLPRDVDRVNTEAFF
NA | TRBJ2-3 | TRBV7-6 | NA | TGTGCCAGCAGCGGACGGGCTGACACAGATACGCAGTATTTT | CASSGRADTDTQYF
NA | TRBJ1-4 | TRBV27 | NA | TGTGCCAGCAGTTTATCTGCAGGGCACAATGAAAAACTGTTTTTT | CASSLSAGHNEKLFF
NA | TRBJ1-2 | TRBV9 | NA | TGTGCCAGCAGCGTAGAAACAGGCGGCTACACCTTC | CASSVETGGYTF
few | TRBJ1-1 | TRBV11-2 | NA | TGTGCCAGCAGCCAATTCCCGGCGGATGGGAACACTGAAGCTTTCTTT | CASSQFPADGNTEAFF
NA | TRBJ2-1 | TRBV7-7 | NA | TGTGCTAGCAGCTTAGCGCGGGGGCGAATTTGTTCTGAGCAGTTCTTC | CASSLARGRICSEQFF
NA | TRBJ1-5 | TRBV11-2 | NA | TGTGCCAGCAGCTCCACTTCCTATAGCAATCAGCCCCAGCATTTT | CASSSTSYSNQPQHF
few | TRBJ1-5 | TRBV2 | TRBD1 | TGTGCCAGTAGACCCCGGGACAGGGAATGGGGTCAGCCCCAGCATTTT | CASRPRDREWGQPQHF
NA | TRBJ2-6 | TRBV11-3 | NA | TGTGCCAGCGCCGAAGCAGGAGTCTCTTCACCCGTCCTGACTTTC | CASAEAGVSSPVLTF
NA | TRBJ1-1 | TRBV6-4 | NA | TGTGCCAGCAGTGACTCAACAGCTATGAACACTGAAGCTTTCTTT | CASSDSTAMNTEAFF
NA | TRBJ2-7 | TRBV14 | NA | TGTGCCAGCAGCCAAGTTAGAGAGATTCTAGCCACAGCCTACGAGCAGTACTTC | CASSQVREILATAYEQYF
NA | TRBJ2-1 | TRBV29-1 | NA | TGCAGCGTTGAAGATCGGGAGAATGAGCAGTTCTTC | CSVEDRENEQFF
NA | TRBJ2-1 | TRBV19 | NA | TGTGCCAGTAGTATAGATGGGTACAATGAGCAGTTCTTC | CASSIDGYNEQFF
NA | TRBJ2-7 | TRBV5-1 | TRBD1 | TGCGCCAGCAGCTTGTCCCCGGGACAGGGAAACTACGAGCAGTACTTC | CASSLSPGQGNYEQYF
NA | TRBJ1-1 | TRBV19 | NA | TGTGCCAGTAGTATATCGGGCTTTGCGGACACTGAAGCTTTCTTT | CASSISGFADTEAFF
NA | TRBJ2-1 | TRBV19 | TRBD2 | TGTGCCAGTAGTATTCAGACTAGCGGGGGAATTTACAATGAGCAGTTCTTC | CASSIQTSGGIYNEQFF
few | TRBJ1-5 | TRBV28 | NA | TGTGCCAGCAGTTTCGGGGCCAATCAGCCCCAGCATTTT | CASSFGANQPQHF
NA | TRBJ2-7 | TRBV7-9 | TRBD1 | TGTGCCAGCAGCTTAGAGGGGACAGACGAGCAGTACTTC | CASSLEGTDEQYF
few | TRBJ2-1 | TRBV6-5 | NA | TGTGCCAGCAGTTTTCGTCCGGCGTCACATGAGCAGTTCTTC | CASSFRPASHEQFF
NA | TRBJ2-1 | TRBV19 | NA | TGTGCCAGTAGTATTGGTGAGAGCCAGTTCTTC | CASSIGESQFF
NA | TRBJ2-2 | TRBV11-2 | NA | TGTGCCAGCGTCCTGCGAACAGGGATTTCCGGGGAGCTGTTTTTT | CASVLRTGISGELFF
NA | TRBJ2-5 | TRBV7-9 | TRBD2 | TGTGCCAGCAGCCGAGCGGGGCAGCAAGAGACCCAGTACTTC | CASSRAGQQETQYF
NA | TRBJ2-3 | TRBV5-4 | NA | TGTGCCAGCAGCTTGGGTAGCGGCACAGATACGCAGTATTTT | CASSLGSGTDTQYF
once | TRBJ1-1 | TRBV6-5 | NA | TGTGCCAGCAGTTACTCGGAACAGGGTCGTACTGAAGCTTTCTTT | CASSYSEQGRTEAFF
NA | TRBJ2-6 | TRBV7-6 | TRBD2 | TGTGCCAGCAGCTTGGAGGTTGTAGCGGGGGACTCTGGGGCCAACGTCCTGACTTTC | CASSLEVVAGDSGANVLTF
NA | TRBJ1-1 | TRBV27 | NA | TGTGCCAGCAGTATTAGACAGAACACTGAAGCTTTCTTT | CASSIRQNTEAFF
few | TRBJ2-3 | TRBV27 | TRBD2 | TGTGCCAGCAGTTTATCCCTTTCGACTAGCGGGGACACGCAGTATTTT | CASSLSLSTSGDTQYF
NA | TRBJ2-1 | TRBV11-2 | NA | TGTGCCAGCAGCTCTAATGAGCAGTTCTTC | CASSSNEQFF
NA | TRBJ2-1 | TRBV30 | NA | TGTGCCTGGGGCGAAGGGCCCAGTGAGCAGTTCTTC | CAWGEGPSEQFF
NA | TRBJ2-7 | TRBV15 | NA | TGTGCCACCAGCAGAGAGGGGGGTGTTTGGCAGTACTTC | CATSREGGVWQYF
medium-sized | TRBJ1-4 | TRBV11-2 | NA | TGTGCCAGCAGCTTAGTAGCCGGGTTAGTTAATGAAAAACTGTTTTTT | CASSLVAGLVNEKLFF
NA | TRBJ1-1 | TRBV2 | TRBD1 | TGTGCCAGCAGTGTTTCGTGGGACAGGAAGAACACTGAAGCTTTCTTT | CASSVSWDRKNTEAFF
NA | TRBJ1-1 | TRBV30 | TRBD1 | TGTGCCTGGGGACAGGGGGCGGCTGAAGCTTTCTTT | CAWGQGAAEAFF
NA | TRBJ2-4 | TRBV7-6 | TRBD2 | TGTGCCAGCAGCTCCGGGGAGGGCTGGAGCCGAGACATTCAGTACTTC | CASSSGEGWSRDIQYF